What follows are 9 T cell receptor beta chains derived from one specimen sequenced in a study of human T cells and chemical hapten exposure. TCRdb passed the RACE reads through MiXCR, listing each CDR3 protein once. The sample includes under 110,000 distinct CDR3 sequences, roughly 12% of them seen just once. The time point: pre-sensitization, week 0. The sample's treatment: therapeutic diphenylcyclopropenone sensitization with weekly scalp DPC. The material was whole blood, obtained in connection with sensitization to the hapten diphenylcyclopropenone (DPC). The receptors were sampled from a woman between 50 and 59 years old with alopecia areata. Some clones in this sample may be carry-over from other donors' samples.

This clonotype has just a few counts. This chain uses TRBV11-2 with TRBJ2-7, with 8 bases fitting TRBD1. CDR3 size: 18 residues. Per germline, CDR1 SGHAT and CDR2 FQNNGV. The V and J ends lost 1 base and 4 bases, in that order; junction bases with no gene match: 15. CDR3 protein: CASSLAVSGGDRTYEQYF. CDR3 bases: TGTGCCAGCAGCTTAGCTGTTTCAGGGGGCGACCGAACTTACGAGCAGTACTTC.

In its sample, this clonotype was seen a few times. This chain uses TRBV7-2 with TRBJ1-4; D might be TRBD1 (5 bases). The germline V and J ends were trimmed by 7 bases and 0 bases, with 9 bases remaining between them. This CDR3 spans 14 amino acids. Germline CDR1 SGHTA, CDR2 FQGNSA. The CDR3 sequence: CASMARATNEKLFF. The DNA of the CDR3 is TGTGCCAGCATGGCCAGGGCAACTAATGAAAAACTGTTTTTT.

There are many counts of this clonotype. V usage is TRBV3-1 and J usage is TRBJ2-7; D gene uncertain. This CDR3 is built from 15 residues. V lost 1 base and J lost 2, with 12 bases in between. Germline V gene lookup returns CDR1 LGHDT and CDR2 YNNKEL (reference sequence). The CDR3 DNA follows: TGTGCCAGCAGCCAAGCCGCGCAGGCAGCCTACGAGCAGTACTTC. This codes for CASSQAAQAAYEQYF.

V and J are TRBV29-1 and TRBJ2-1, with D possibly being TRBD1 or TRBD2 (5 bases each). Between the trimmed V and J ends, which lost 7 bases and 6 bases, there was a span of 13 bases. This CDR3 is 12 amino acids long. Germline CDR1 reads SQVTM; CDR2 reads ANQGSEA. The CDR3 reads CSGDRDGNEQFF. The CDR3 DNA sequence: TGCAGCGGTGACCGGGACGGCAATGAGCAGTTCTTC.

V usage is TRBV7-2 and J usage is TRBJ2-3; D is undetermined. The germline CDR1 and CDR2 sequences are SGHTA and FQGNSA. This CDR3 comprises 13 residues. V was cut by 0 bases and J by 5 bases, with 6 bases left in between. CDR3 sequence: CASSLAREDTQYF. As DNA, the CDR3 is TGTGCCAGCAGCTTAGCGCGAGAAGATACGCAGTATTTT.

This clonotype was recorded at least ten times. The DNA for the CDR3 is TGTGCCAGCTCACTTCCAAACCAATACAATGAGCAGTTCTTC. Translation gives CASSLPNQYNEQFF. The V and J genes are TRBV18 and TRBJ2-1; D is unclear. Germline V gene sequence: CDR1 KGHSH, CDR2 LQKENI. The CDR3 runs 14 residues. The V end was cut by 4 bases, the J end by 4 bases, with 11 bases between. The variable domain in full, with the rest retrieved from reference TRBV18 and TRBJ2-1, is NAGVMQNPRHLVRRRGQEARLRCSPMKGHSHVYWYRQLPEEGLKFMVYLQKENIIDESGMPKERFSAEFPKEGPSILRIQQVVRGDSAAYFCASSLPNQYNEQFFGPGTRLTVL.

In this sample, this clonotype turned up a few times. The chain has TRBV20-1 and TRBJ1-3, with 11 bases aligning to TRBD1. This CDR3 is 16 amino acids long. Germline assignment: CDR1 DFQATT and CDR2 SNEGSKA (reference sequence). Unmatched junction bases numbered 4, after V lost 3 bases and J lost 0 bases. As DNA, the CDR3 is TGCAGTGCTAGCCCCGGGACAGGGGGCTCTGGAAACACCATATATTTT. Amino acids: CSASPGTGGSGNTIYF.

This clonotype appeared a few times. V usage is TRBV11-2 and J usage is TRBJ1-2; D is unresolved. CDR1 and CDR2 from the germline V gene are SGHAT and FQNNGV. The CDR3 is made up of 14 amino acids. Trimming removed 8 bases at V and 2 bases at J, with 15 bases between. The CDR3: CASRAQASNYGYTF. Here the CDR3 DNA reads TGTGCCAGCCGCGCGCAAGCCTCCAACTATGGCTACACCTTC. Full variable domain (outside the CDR3, taken from reference TRBV11-2 and TRBJ1-2): EAGVAQSPRYKIIEKRQSVAFWCNPISGHATLYWYQQILGQGPKLLIQFQNNGVVDDSQLPKDRFSAERLKGVDSTLKIQPAKLEDSAVYLCASRAQASNYGYTFGSGTRLTVV.

This chain connects TRBV6-5 to TRBJ1-4; D is possibly TRBD1 (5 bases). The CDR3 has 17 amino acids. V dropped 0 bases and J dropped 7 bases, with 18 bases sitting between them. Germline V gives CDR1 MNHEY, CDR2 SVGAGI. The CDR3 loop is CASSYSSWGEVVEKLFF. The CDR3, as DNA: TGTGCCAGCAGTTACTCGAGTTGGGGGGAGGTTGTTGAAAAACTGTTTTTT.